These 9 T cell receptor beta chains share one sample of origin, sequenced in a study of post-analysis software for immune sequencing data. Points from the study as a whole: Controls had lower frequencies than patients of about 5 TRBV segments, which included TRBV5-6, TRBV5-1 and TRBV20-1.

Prepared libraries of TCR beta cDNA carried unique molecular identifiers. TCRdb re-derived calls from the PCR reads in MiXCR, one entry per CDR3 protein. The table includes about 770,000 distinct CDR3 sequences, 46% detected once. Their antigens remain unidentified. Sequencing used blood. These receptor sequences come from a girl aged 5 to 17 with multiple sclerosis.

This clonotype was counted between two and nine times. J is TRBJ2-3 and V is TRBV7-8; 8 positions agree with TRBD2. The CDR3 runs 16 residues. Germline values: CDR1 SGHVS, CDR2 FQNEAQ. The junction had 8 bases not matched to a gene; V was cut back by 5 bases and J by 1 base. CDR3 in amino acids: CASSSIAGGGTDTQYF. CDR3 in DNA: TGTGCCAGCAGCAGTATTGCGGGAGGTGGCACAGATACGCAGTATTTT.

The chain couples TRBV12-3 or TRBV12-4 to TRBJ2-3, with TRBD2 matching over 9 bases. The CDR3 consists of 17 residues. The V segment lost 5 bases and the J segment 0 bases; nucleotides outside the gene matches: 9. The CDR3 loop is CASSRLAGGLSTDTQYF. The CDR3 nucleotides read TGTGCCAGCAGTCGTCTCGCGGGGGGGCTCAGCACAGATACGCAGTATTTT.

This sequence joins TRBV29-1 and TRBJ2-7; D remains ambiguous. Germline values: CDR1 SQVTM, CDR2 ANQGSEA. The CDR3 covers 12 residues. Trimming took off 7 bases at V and 10 bases at J, with 20 bases between the two ends. Written as DNA, the CDR3 is TGCAGCGCCGTGGGATTCCAAGAGGCCCAGTACTTC. Translated, it gives CSAVGFQEAQYF.

The chain uses TRBV27 and TRBJ2-3, with D possibly called TRBD1 or TRBD2 (5 bases each). Germline V lookup: CDR1 MNHEY, CDR2 SMNVEV (reference sequence). V was trimmed by 3 bases and J by 5 bases, leaving 15 bases between them. This CDR3 has 15 residues. CDR3 protein: CASSLAQRGVDTQYF. CDR3 bases: TGTGCCAGCAGTTTGGCCCAACGAGGGGTAGATACGCAGTATTTT.

The rearrangement joins TRBV27 to TRBJ2-5, with D maybe TRBD2 (6 bases). V was pared by 6 bases and J by 5 bases, with 19 bases between. The CDR3 runs to 15 residues. Per germline, CDR1 MNHEY and CDR2 SMNVEV (reference sequence). The CDR3: CASRPLTSRQETQYF. The CDR3 DNA sequence: TGTGCCAGCAGACCATTGACTAGTCGTCAGGAGACCCAGTACTTC.

A few counts support this clonotype. The rearrangement joins TRBV3-1 to TRBJ1-2, with TRBD1 matching over 8 bases. The CDR3 covers 18 residues. Germline V CDR1 and CDR2: LGHDT, YNNKEL (reference sequence). V shed 1 base and J 8 bases; nucleotides not matched to a gene: 18. For the CDR3, the DNA is TGTGCCAGCAGCCAAGTAATTGGACAGGGAGATTTCCCGCTCGGCTACACCTTC. It encodes CASSQVIGQGDFPLGYTF. The complete variable domain, with remaining parts taken from reference TRBV3-1 and TRBJ1-2, reads DTAVSQTPKYLVTQMGNDKSIKCEQNLGHDTMYWYKQDSKKFLKIMFSYNNKELIINETVPNRFSPKSPDKAHLNLHINSLELGDSAVYFCASSQVIGQGDFPLGYTFGSGTRLTVV.

The chain is built from TRBV12-3 or TRBV12-4 and TRBJ1-2, with D possibly being TRBD1 (5 bases). The CDR3 totals 16 residues. The ends were cut back, 7 bases at V and 2 bases at J, with 20 bases in the middle. CDR3 region: CASKPWGEGENYGYTF. CDR3 coding DNA: TGTGCCAGCAAACCTTGGGGGGAGGGTGAAAACTATGGCTACACCTTC.

The rearrangement links TRBV6-1 to TRBJ2-1; either TRBD1 or TRBD2 may fit D (5 bases each). V shed 4 bases and J shed 8 bases, with 21 bases lying between them. This CDR3 is 16 amino acids long. Germline CDR1 MNHNS, CDR2 SASEGT. In nucleotides, the CDR3 is TGTGCCAGCAGTGGAGTGGGGACCCAAATCTGGGATGAGCAGTTCTTC. As protein: CASSGVGTQIWDEQFF.

In its sample, this clonotype was seen a few times. The chain has TRBV7-3 and TRBJ2-3; D gene uncertain. This CDR3 has 14 residues. Between the trimmed V and J ends, which lost 4 bases and 0 bases, there was a span of 8 bases. The V gene's germline CDR1 is SGHTA and CDR2 FQGTGA. CDR3 loop: CASSSYSSTDTQYF. CDR3 sequence (DNA): TGTGCCAGCAGCTCATACTCAAGCACAGATACGCAGTATTTT.